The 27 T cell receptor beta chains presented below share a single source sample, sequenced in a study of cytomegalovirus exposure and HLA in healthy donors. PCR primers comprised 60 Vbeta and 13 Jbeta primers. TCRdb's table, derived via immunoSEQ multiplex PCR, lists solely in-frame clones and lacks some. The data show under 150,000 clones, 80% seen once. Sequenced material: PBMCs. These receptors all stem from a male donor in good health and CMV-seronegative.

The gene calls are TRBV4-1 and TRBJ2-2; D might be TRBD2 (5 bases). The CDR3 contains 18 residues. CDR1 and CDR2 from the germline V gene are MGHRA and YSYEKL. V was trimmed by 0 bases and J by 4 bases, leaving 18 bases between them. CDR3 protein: CASSQEKWRVLPTGELFF. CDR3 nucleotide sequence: TGCGCCAGCAGCCAAGAGAAGTGGCGGGTCCTCCCCACCGGGGAGCTGTTTTTT.

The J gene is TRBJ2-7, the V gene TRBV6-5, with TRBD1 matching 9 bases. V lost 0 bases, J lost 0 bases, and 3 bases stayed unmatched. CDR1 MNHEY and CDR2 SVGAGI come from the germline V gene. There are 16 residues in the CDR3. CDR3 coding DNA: TGTGCCAGCAGTTACTCCCCGGGACAGGGCTCCTACGAGCAGTACTTC. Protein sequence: CASSYSPGQGSYEQYF.

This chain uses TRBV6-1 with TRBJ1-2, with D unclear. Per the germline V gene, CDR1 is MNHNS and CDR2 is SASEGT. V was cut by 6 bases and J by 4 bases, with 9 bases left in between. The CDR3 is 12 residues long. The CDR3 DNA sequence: TGTGCCAGCAGGGAGCACTTCTATGGCTACACCTTC. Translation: CASREHFYGYTF.

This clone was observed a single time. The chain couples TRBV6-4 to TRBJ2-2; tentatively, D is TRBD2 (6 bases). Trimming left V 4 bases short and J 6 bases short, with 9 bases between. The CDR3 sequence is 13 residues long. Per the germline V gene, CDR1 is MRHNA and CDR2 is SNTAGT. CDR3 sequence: CASSASSAGELFF. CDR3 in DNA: TGTGCCAGCAGTGCGTCTAGCGCCGGGGAGCTGTTTTTT.

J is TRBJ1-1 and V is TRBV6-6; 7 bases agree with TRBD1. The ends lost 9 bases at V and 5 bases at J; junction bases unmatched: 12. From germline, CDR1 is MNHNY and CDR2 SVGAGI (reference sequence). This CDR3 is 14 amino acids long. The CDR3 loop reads CASSQRQGETEAFF. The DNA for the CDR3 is TGTGCCAGTAGCCAGAGACAGGGAGAGACTGAAGCTTTCTTT.

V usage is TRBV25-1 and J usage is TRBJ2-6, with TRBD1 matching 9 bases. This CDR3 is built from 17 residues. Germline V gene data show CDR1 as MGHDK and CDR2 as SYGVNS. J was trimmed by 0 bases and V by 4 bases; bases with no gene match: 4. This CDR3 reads CASSATGGDSGANVLTF. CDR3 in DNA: TGTGCCAGCAGTGCGACAGGGGGAGACTCTGGGGCCAACGTCCTGACTTTC.

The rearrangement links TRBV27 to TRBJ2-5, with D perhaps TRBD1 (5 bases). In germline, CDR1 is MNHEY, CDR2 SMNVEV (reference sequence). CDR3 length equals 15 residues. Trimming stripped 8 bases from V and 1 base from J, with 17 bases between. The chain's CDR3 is CASRDAGQGQETQYF. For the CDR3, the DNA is TGTGCCAGCCGAGATGCAGGGCAGGGCCAAGAGACCCAGTACTTC.

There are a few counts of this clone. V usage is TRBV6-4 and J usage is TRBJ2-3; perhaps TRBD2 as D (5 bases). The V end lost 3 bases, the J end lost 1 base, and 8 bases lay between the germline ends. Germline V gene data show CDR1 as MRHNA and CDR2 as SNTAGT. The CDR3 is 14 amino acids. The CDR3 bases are TGTGCCAGCAGTGAGAAGGAGGGCACAGATACGCAGTATTTT. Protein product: CASSEKEGTDTQYF.

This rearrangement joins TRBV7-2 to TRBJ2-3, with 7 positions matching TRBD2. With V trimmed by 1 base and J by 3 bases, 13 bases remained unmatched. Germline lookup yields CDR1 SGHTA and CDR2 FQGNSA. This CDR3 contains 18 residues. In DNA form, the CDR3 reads TGTGCCAGCAGCTTAGACCGTTGGGGGGGTAGTAAGACAGATACGCAGTATTTT. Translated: CASSLDRWGGSKTDTQYF.

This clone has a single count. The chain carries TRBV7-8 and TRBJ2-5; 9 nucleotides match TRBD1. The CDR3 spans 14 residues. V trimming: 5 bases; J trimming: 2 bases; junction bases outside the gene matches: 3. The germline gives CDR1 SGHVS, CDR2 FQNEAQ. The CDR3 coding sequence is TGTGCCAGCAGCGTCGGGACAGGGCAAGAGACCCAGTACTTC. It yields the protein CASSVGTGQETQYF.

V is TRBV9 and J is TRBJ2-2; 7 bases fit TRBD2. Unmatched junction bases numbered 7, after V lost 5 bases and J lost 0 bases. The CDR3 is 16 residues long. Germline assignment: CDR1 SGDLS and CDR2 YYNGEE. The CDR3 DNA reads TGTGCCAGCAGGGGGGGAGGGCAGGCGAACACCGGGGAGCTGTTTTTT. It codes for CASRGGGQANTGELFF.

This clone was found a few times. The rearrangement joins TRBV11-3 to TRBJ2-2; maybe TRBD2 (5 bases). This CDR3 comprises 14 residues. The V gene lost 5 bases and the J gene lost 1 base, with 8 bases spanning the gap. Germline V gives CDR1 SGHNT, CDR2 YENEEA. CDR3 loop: CASSTGMNTGELFF. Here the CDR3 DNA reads TGTGCCAGCAGCACCGGGATGAACACCGGGGAGCTGTTTTTT.

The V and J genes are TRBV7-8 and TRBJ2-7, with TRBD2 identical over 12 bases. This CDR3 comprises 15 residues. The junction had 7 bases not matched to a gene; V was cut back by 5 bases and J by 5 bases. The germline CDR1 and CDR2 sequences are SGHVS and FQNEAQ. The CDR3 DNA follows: TGTGCCAGCAGCCCGACTAGCGGGAGCCCCAACGAGCAGTACTTC. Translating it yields CASSPTSGSPNEQYF.

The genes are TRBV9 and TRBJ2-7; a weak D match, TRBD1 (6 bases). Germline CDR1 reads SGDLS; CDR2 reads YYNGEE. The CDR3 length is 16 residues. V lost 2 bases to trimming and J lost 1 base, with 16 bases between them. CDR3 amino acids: CASSVGLQGLSYEQYF. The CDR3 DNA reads TGTGCCAGCAGCGTTGGGTTGCAGGGGTTGTCCTACGAGCAGTACTTC.

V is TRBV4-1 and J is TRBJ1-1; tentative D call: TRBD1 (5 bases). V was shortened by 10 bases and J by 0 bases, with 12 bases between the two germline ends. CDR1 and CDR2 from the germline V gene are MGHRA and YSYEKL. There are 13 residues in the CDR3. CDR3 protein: CATGGLMNTEAFF. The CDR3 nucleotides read TGCGCCACTGGGGGACTCATGAACACTGAAGCTTTCTTT.

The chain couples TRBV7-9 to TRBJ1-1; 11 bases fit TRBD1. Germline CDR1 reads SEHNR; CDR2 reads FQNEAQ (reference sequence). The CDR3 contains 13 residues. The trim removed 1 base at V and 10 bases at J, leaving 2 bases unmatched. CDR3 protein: CASSLEGQGGAFF. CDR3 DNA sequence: TGTGCCAGCAGCTTAGAGGGACAGGGGGGAGCTTTCTTT. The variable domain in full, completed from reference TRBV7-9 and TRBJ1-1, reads DTGVSQNPRHKITKRGQNVTFRCDPISEHNRLYWYRQTLGQGPEFLTYFQNEAQLEKSRLLSDRFSAERPKGSFSTLEIQRTEQGDSAMYLCASSLEGQGGAFFGQGTRLTVV.

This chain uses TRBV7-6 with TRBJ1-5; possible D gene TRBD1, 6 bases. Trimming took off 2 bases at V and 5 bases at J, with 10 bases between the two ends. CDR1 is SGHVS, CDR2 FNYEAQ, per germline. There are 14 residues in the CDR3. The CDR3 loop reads CASSLRGGDQPQHF. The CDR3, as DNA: TGTGCCAGCAGCTTACGAGGGGGGGATCAGCCCCAGCATTTT.

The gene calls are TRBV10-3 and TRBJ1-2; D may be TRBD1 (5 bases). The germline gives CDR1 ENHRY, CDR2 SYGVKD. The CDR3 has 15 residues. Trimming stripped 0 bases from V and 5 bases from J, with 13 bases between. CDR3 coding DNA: TGTGCCATCAGTGAGTCGAGGCAGGGTGGTTATGGCTACACCTTC. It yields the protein CAISESRQGGYGYTF.

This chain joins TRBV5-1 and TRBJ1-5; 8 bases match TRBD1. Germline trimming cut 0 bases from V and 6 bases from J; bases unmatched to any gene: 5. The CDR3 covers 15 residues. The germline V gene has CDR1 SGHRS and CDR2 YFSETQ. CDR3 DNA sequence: TGCGCCAGCAGCTTGGATCCAGGGGGCCTTCAGCCCCAGCATTTT. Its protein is CASSLDPGGLQPQHF. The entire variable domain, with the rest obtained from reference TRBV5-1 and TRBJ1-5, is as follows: KAGVTQTPRYLIKTRGQQVTLSCSPISGHRSVSWYQQTPGQGLQFLFEYFSETQRNKGNFPGRFSGRQFSNSRSEMNVSTLELGDSALYLCASSLDPGGLQPQHFGDGTRLSIL.

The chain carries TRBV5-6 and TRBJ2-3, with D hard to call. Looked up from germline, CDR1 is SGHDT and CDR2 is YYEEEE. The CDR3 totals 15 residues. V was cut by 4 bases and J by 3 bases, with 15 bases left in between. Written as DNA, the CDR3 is TGTGCCAGCAGCCCGACCGGCGGCGCTACAGATACGCAGTATTTT. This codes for CASSPTGGATDTQYF.

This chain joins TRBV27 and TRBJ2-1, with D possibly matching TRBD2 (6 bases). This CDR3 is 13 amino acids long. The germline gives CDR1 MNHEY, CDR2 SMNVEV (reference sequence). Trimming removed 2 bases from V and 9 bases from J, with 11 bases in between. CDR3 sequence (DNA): TGTGCCAGCAGTTTACGGGTCGGGGGTGAGCAGTTCTTC. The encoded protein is CASSLRVGGEQFF.

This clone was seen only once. CDR3 DNA: TGTGCCTGGAGCGGACAGGCGAGGACCGGGGAGCTGTTTTTT. It is translated as CAWSGQARTGELFF. J is TRBJ2-2 and V is TRBV30, with TRBD1 matching over 7 bases. Germline-derived CDR1 and CDR2 are GTSNPN and SVGIG (reference sequence). Trimming took 3 bases from V and 5 from J; bases not matched to a gene: 6. The CDR3 is made up of 14 amino acids.

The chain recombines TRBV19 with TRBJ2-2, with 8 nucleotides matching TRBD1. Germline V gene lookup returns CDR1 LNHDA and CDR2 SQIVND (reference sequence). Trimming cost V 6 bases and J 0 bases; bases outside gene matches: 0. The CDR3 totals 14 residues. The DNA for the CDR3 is TGTGCCAGTAGGGGACAGGCGAACACCGGGGAGCTGTTTTTT. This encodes CASRGQANTGELFF.

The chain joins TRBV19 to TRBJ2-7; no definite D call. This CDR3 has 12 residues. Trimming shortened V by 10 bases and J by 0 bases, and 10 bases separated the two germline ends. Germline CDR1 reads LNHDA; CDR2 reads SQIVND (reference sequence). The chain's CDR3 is CATASSSYEQYF. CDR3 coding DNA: TGTGCCACCGCAAGTAGCTCCTACGAGCAGTACTTC. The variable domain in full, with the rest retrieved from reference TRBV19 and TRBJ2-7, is DGGITQSPKYLFRKEGQNVTLSCEQNLNHDAMYWYRQDPGQGLRLIYYSQIVNDFQKGDIAEGYSVSREKKESFPLTVTSAQKNPTAFYLCATASSSYEQYFGPGTRLTVT.

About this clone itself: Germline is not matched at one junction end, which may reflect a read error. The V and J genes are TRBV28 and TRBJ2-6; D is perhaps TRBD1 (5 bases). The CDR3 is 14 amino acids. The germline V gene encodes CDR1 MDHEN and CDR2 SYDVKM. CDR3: CASTKGSGANGLTF. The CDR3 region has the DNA TGTGCCAGCACGAAGGGCTCTGGGGCCAACGGCCTGACTTTC.

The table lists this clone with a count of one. The CDR3 nucleotides are TGTGCCAGCAGCTTGACAGGGGGCACTAATGAAAAACTGTTTTTT. It is translated as CASSLTGGTNEKLFF. The chain uses TRBV5-8 and TRBJ1-4, with 9 nucleotides matching TRBD1. The CDR3 runs to 15 residues. The germline V gene encodes CDR1 SGHTS and CDR2 YDEGEE. The trim removed 1 base at V and 2 bases at J, leaving 0 bases unmatched.

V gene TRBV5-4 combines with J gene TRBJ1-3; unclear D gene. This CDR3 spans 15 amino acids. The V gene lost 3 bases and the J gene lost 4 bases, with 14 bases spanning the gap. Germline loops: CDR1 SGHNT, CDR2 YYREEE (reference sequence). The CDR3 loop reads CASSSYGGGGNTIYF. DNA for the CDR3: TGTGCCAGCAGCTCTTATGGAGGCGGAGGAAACACCATATATTTT.